What follows is one TCR beta chain and its context. This clonotype was counted at least ten times. The antigen this receptor binds is unknown. No much larger clone is present one base from it, and per-base qualities are unavailable. CDR1 SGHRS and CDR2 YFSETQ are derived from the germline V gene. Reading from cysteine to phenylalanine, the CDR3 counts 14 amino acids. Only the CDR3 DNA stays, 42 bases, in frame from base 1. V loses 6 bases at its end and J loses 1 base; junction bases beyond the gene matches: 6. TCR beta CDR3 regions were amplified from RNA transcripts. For the first round of RT-PCR on the TCR CDR3, the HTBI primer set was used together with the Qiagen OneStep RT-PCR kit. Libraries were constructed in a second round of multiplex PCR, after which size selection and purification were carried out. The libraries were sequenced on an Illumina HiSeq2000 using paired-end 100 bp reads. Turning to the authors' computational methods: Raw data were processed with SOAPnuke, discarding reads with adapters, uncalled bases, mean Phred below 15, or no exact constant-primer or identifier match. COPE v1.2.5 was used to merge the high-quality paired reads, and each unique nucleotide sequence was defined as a clonotype. Clonotypes were aligned to IMGT TRBV, TRBD and TRBJ reference segments using MiTCR v1.1. Only V-J combinations with frequency above 0.0001, covering about 99% of repertoires, were analysed. A TCS score was defined as the ratio of F50 (clonal expansion) to E x V (chaos), with BLOSUM62-based TCRdist applied between CDR3 peptides within each V-J. Welch's t-statistics and random forest reduced several hundred V-J features to about 12, which were used in a naive Bayes classifier (R e1071). The raw public data were reprocessed by TCRdb itself: fastp quality trimming at Q25, MiXCR clonotype calling, in-frame beta chains only. Identical CDR3 protein sequences are pooled into one entry, listed with their most common genes and DNA. These V and J calls are TCRdb output, not the study's own analysis. This sample lists about 400,000 distinct CDR3 sequences; more than 13% were detected once. The ten largest clones represent 32% of the sample.

Graves' hyperthyroidism was defined as stable when no progression to ophthalmopathy occurred over 18 months of follow-up. Hyperthyroidism patients were aged 18 to 65 years and newly diagnosed, with disease duration of less than 2 months. Patients with uncontrolled infections, other autoimmune diseases, pregnancy or lactation were excluded. Diagnoses were based on clinical symptoms, serum thyroxine and TRAb, thyroid ultrasound and orbital computed tomography. PBMCs were isolated from approximately 10 ml of fresh peripheral blood by Ficoll-Paque density gradient centrifugation. Trizol reagent was used to extract total RNA, and RNA quality was then checked on an Agilent 2100 Bioanalyzer. These data belong to a study of T cells in Graves' hyperthyroidism and ophthalmopathy (dated by TCRdb to about 2019). Notes on the research overall: Peripheral blood samples were taken at initial diagnosis, before any treatment was given. The study also compared thyroid tissue and blood T-cell repertoires from roughly 6 Graves' hyperthyroidism patients. The paper describes TCR Vbeta CDR3 sequencing of 130 to 150 peripheral blood samples, made up of 43 ophthalmopathy patients, some 80 hyperthyroidism patients and around 17 progressor patients. TCR V-J signatures able to tell the groups apart were searched for in a discovery cohort of approximately 95 patients, of whom around 43 had Graves' ophthalmopathy and some 60 had stable Graves' hyperthyroidism. Once sampling was done, hyperthyroidism patients were given methimazole at a starting dose of 30 mg daily, whereas ophthalmopathy patients were given high-dose intravenous methylprednisolone. An independent validation cohort of fewer than 20 hyperthyroidism patients and approximately 16 patients who later progressed to ophthalmopathy tested prospective prediction of ophthalmopathy. The 85 to 100 discovery patients were divided at random into training and test sets in a 7:3 ratio. Paper-wide results and their limitations: No statistical method was used to fix the sample size in advance, and group allocation was not hidden from the investigators. In validation, the model predicted progression to ophthalmopathy a median of roughly six months before onset, with approximately 68% sensitivity and about 72% specificity. Most expanded thyroid clonotypes (frequency above 0.001) were also found in blood, which suggests that blood repertoires may mirror thyroid immune responses. A 13 V-J signature model separated ophthalmopathy from stable hyperthyroidism, with nearly 90% sensitivity and approximately 81% specificity in cross-validation and 80%/75% in testing.

This receptor chain uses TRBV5-1 and TRBJ2-5; the central 7 bases match TRBD1. Sequences were obtained from blood. The origin of this receptor is a woman between 25 and 40 years old with Graves' hyperthyroidism. The DNA sequence is as follows: TGCGCCAGCACTAAGACAGGGATCCAAGAGACCCAGTACTTC. Its translation is CASTKTGIQETQYF.